The 5 T cell receptor beta chains given below trace back to one sample, sequenced in a study of T cell responses to AZD1222 COVID-19 vaccine. The assay was immunoSEQ multiplex PCR, and TCRdb's table has in-frame clones only and misses some. This table has about 76,000 clones, around 87% appearing once. Sequences were derived from peripheral blood, sampled on day 0 of MenACWY control vaccination. The receptors originated from an adult in good health.

J is TRBJ1-1 and V is TRBV18; D unresolved. CDR1 is KGHSH, CDR2 LQKENI, per germline. This CDR3 has 14 residues. V was clipped by 3 bases and J by 7 bases, with 15 bases between them. CDR3 nucleotides: TGTGCCAGCTCACCGCAGATGATCGAGCATGAAGCTTTCTTT. Amino acid sequence: CASSPQMIEHEAFF.

The CDR3 protein is CASNRKYGGDEQYF. CDR3 nucleotide sequence: TGTGCCAGCAACAGAAAATACGGGGGAGACGAGCAGTACTTC. The V gene is TRBV5-6, the J gene TRBJ2-7; a possible D gene is TRBD2 (6 bases). The ends were cut back, 6 bases at V and 5 bases at J, with 18 bases in the middle. Germline CDR1 reads SGHDT; CDR2 reads YYEEEE. The CDR3 runs 14 residues.

The rearrangement links TRBV2 to TRBJ2-3, with D possibly being TRBD2 (7 bases). V was cut by 4 bases and J by 2 bases, with 13 bases left in between. The CDR3 contains 15 residues. Germline CDR1 is SNHLY and CDR2 is FYNNEI. In nucleotides, the CDR3 is TGTGCCAGCAGTGTGTTGGCGGGGGCCACAGATACGCAGTATTTT. Its protein is CASSVLAGATDTQYF.

The chain employs TRBV6-5 and TRBJ1-2; TRBD1 agrees at 10 bases. Germline V CDR1 and CDR2: MNHEY, SVGAGI. The CDR3 contains 14 residues. The ends lost 6 bases at V and 4 bases at J; junction bases unmatched: 5. The CDR3 sequence is CASSTDRGGYGYTF. The CDR3 region has the DNA TGTGCCAGCAGCACGGACAGGGGGGGCTATGGCTACACCTTC.

The chain recombines TRBV4-3 with TRBJ2-1; no reliable D call. V lost 1 base, J lost 4 bases, and 11 bases lay in between. The CDR3 has 15 amino acids. In germline, CDR1 is LGHNA, CDR2 YSLEER. CDR3 DNA: TGCGCCAGCAGCCAAGGTTGGGTGGTGTACAATGAGCAGTTCTTC. Its protein is CASSQGWVVYNEQFF.